Here is one TCR beta chain with its context. Its antigen is still unknown. CDR3 length: 15 amino acids. V was pared by 7 bases and J by 4 bases, with 14 bases between. The germline V gene has CDR1 MNHEY and CDR2 SMNVEV (reference sequence). This entry belongs to a study of cytomegalovirus exposure and HLA in healthy donors. In the PCR, 60 Vbeta and 13 Jbeta primers were used. Assay: immunoSEQ multiplex PCR; the TCRdb copy retains only in-frame clones and omits some. The specimen's table records 160,000 or so clones. General study points: It was taken for granted in presence/absence analyses that sequencing depth across donors was roughly uniform. In an earlier analysis, about 87% or about 30%: the productive usage of most TCR beta V segments.

The sample was PBMCs. The TCR was taken from a young man in good health and CMV-seronegative. This chain uses TRBV27 with TRBJ2-6, with no clear D. The DNA of the CDR3 is TGTGCCAGCACATCACATGACTCAGGGGCCAACGTCCTGACTTTC. It encodes CASTSHDSGANVLTF.